This T cell receptor (beta chain) comes out of a study of T cell changes during pregnancy in multiple sclerosis. Some clones are missing from TCRdb's copy, which holds only in-frame ones; the method was immunoSEQ multiplex PCR. The sample holds around 63,000 clones, roughly nine tenths seen once. The V gene end was trimmed by 6 bases and the J gene end by 3 bases; junction bases not matched to a gene: 11. Germline loops: CDR1 MDHEN, CDR2 SYDVKM. The CDR3 sequence is 16 residues long. The sequencing used peripheral blood, collected in the third trimester of pregnancy. The chain carries TRBV28 and TRBJ1-5, with 7 nucleotides matching TRBD1. This receptor was identified in a female donor in good health, enrolled as a control in a pregnancy study. Here the CDR3 reads CASRDTGTVPNQPQHF. CDR3 nucleotide sequence: TGTGCCAGCAGGGACACCGGGACAGTCCCCAATCAGCCCCAGCATTTT.